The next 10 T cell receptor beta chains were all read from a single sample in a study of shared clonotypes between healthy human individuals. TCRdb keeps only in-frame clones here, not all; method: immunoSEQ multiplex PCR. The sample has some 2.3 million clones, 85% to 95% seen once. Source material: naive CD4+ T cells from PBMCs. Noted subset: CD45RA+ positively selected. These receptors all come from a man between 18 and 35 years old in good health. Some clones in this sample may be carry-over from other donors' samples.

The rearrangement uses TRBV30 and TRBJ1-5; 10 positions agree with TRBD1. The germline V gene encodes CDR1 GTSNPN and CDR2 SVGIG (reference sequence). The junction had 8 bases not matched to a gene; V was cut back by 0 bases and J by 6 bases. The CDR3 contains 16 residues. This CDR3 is CAWSVPWDRGSQPQHF. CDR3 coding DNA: TGTGCCTGGAGTGTACCTTGGGACAGGGGATCTCAGCCCCAGCATTTT.

For the CDR3, the DNA is TGTGCCAGCAGTCTTTCCGGGACAGCGAACACTGAAGCTTTCTTT. It codes for CASSLSGTANTEAFF. The chain couples TRBV6-5 to TRBJ1-1, with 7 positions matching TRBD1. Germline values: CDR1 MNHEY, CDR2 SVGAGI. The CDR3 totals 15 residues. Trimming took 5 bases from V and 1 from J; bases not matched to a gene: 7.

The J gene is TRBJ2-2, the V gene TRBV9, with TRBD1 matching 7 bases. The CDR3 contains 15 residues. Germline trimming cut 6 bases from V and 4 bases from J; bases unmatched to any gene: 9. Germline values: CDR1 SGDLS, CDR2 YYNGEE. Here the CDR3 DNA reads TGTGCCAGCAACCGGGACAGCCTAGGCACCGGGGAGCTGTTTTTT. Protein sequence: CASNRDSLGTGELFF.

The CDR3, as DNA: TGTGCCAGCAGCACCCGGGACAGGAGCTATGGCTACACCTTC. Protein sequence: CASSTRDRSYGYTF. The J gene is TRBJ1-2, the V gene TRBV7-2; 8 bases agree with TRBD1. CDR3 length: 14 residues. The trim removed 5 bases at V and 4 bases at J, leaving 6 bases unmatched. Germline loops: CDR1 SGHTA, CDR2 FQGNSA.

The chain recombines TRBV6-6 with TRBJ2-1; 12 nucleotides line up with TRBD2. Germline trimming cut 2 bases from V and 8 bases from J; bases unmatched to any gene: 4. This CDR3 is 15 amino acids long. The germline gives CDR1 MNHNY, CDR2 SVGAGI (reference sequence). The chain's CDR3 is CASSYRTSGTDEQFF. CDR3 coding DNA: TGTGCCAGCAGTTACCGGACTAGCGGGACCGATGAGCAGTTCTTC.

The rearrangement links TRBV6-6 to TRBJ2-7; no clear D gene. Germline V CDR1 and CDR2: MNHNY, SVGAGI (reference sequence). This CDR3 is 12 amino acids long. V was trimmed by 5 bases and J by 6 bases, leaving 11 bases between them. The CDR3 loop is CASSDLGREQYF. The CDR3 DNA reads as TGTGCCAGCAGTGACCTCGGGCGCGAGCAGTACTTC.

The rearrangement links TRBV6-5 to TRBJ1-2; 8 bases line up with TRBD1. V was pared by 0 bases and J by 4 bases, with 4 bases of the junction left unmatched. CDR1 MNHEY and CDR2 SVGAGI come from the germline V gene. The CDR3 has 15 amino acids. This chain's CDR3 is CASSYSAGGSYGYTF. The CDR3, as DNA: TGTGCCAGCAGTTACTCGGCAGGGGGCAGCTATGGCTACACCTTC.

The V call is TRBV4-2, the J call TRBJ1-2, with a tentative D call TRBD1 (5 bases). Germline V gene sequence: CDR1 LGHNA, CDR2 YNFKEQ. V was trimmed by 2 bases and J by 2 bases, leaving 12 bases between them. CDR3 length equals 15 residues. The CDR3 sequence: CASSQTRQKNYGYTF. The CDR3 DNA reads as TGTGCCAGCAGCCAAACCAGACAGAAAAACTATGGCTACACCTTC.

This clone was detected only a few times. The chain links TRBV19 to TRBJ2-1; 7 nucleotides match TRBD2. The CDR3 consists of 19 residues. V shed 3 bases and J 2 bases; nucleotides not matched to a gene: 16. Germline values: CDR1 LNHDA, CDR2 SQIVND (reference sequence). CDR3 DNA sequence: TGTGCCAGTAGTATCCGCCGAGTTGGGACTATCTACCCCTACAATGAGCAGTTCTTC. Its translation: CASSIRRVGTIYPYNEQFF.

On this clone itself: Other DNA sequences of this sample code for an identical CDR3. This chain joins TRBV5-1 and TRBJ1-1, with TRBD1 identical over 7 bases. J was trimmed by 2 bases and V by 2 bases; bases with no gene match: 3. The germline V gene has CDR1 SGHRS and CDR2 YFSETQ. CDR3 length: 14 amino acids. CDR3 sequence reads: CASSFTGVNTEAFF. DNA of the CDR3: TGCGCCAGCAGCTTTACAGGGGTAAACACTGAAGCTTTCTTT.